What follows are 5 T cell receptor beta chains derived from one specimen sequenced in a study of blood T cells in healthy people across ages. For the second PCR, which ran for about 6 to 11 cycles, a sample-barcoded 5' primer and a J-beta primer mix were used. MiXCR, run by TCRdb on the 5' RACE reads, gives a single entry per CDR3 protein. Among a few hundred thousand distinct CDR3 sequences, approximately 30% were seen once, and the ten largest hold around 18%. Material for sequencing was blood. The receptors come from a woman between 70 and 85 years old in good health.

V gene TRBV20-1 combines with J gene TRBJ2-1, with a tentative D call TRBD2 (6 bases). Germline V lookup: CDR1 DFQATT, CDR2 SNEGSKA (reference sequence). Between the trimmed V and J ends, which lost 4 bases and 0 bases, there was a span of 10 bases. The CDR3 runs 14 residues. The CDR3 coding sequence is TGCAGTGCTATTGGGGGGATCTCCTACAATGAGCAGTTCTTC. This gives the protein CSAIGGISYNEQFF.

The V and J genes are TRBV7-2 and TRBJ1-5; D is unresolved. Germline-derived CDR1 and CDR2 are SGHTA and FQGNSA. This CDR3 spans 13 amino acids. V shed 5 bases and J shed 7 bases, with 12 bases lying between them. DNA of the CDR3: TGTGCCAGCAGCAGGGCGGTAGGGCAGCCCCAGCATTTT. It encodes CASSRAVGQPQHF.

This clonotype was observed many times. V usage is TRBV7-2 and J usage is TRBJ2-3; D ambiguous. The V gene lost 1 base and the J gene lost 9 bases, with 5 bases spanning the gap. This CDR3 has 11 amino acids. Germline V gives CDR1 SGHTA, CDR2 FQGNSA. CDR3 residues: CASSLDRTQYF. The CDR3 nucleotides are TGTGCCAGCAGCTTAGATCGGACGCAGTATTTT.

Only a few counts were recorded for this clonotype. The V gene is TRBV15, the J gene TRBJ1-3; D gene ambiguous. Germline lookup yields CDR1 LNHNV and CDR2 YYDKDF (reference sequence). CDR3 length: 16 amino acids. Trimming took off 0 bases at V and 0 bases at J, with 9 bases between the two ends. This CDR3 is CATSRDQQSSGNTIYF. The CDR3 DNA follows: TGTGCCACCAGCAGAGATCAACAGAGCTCTGGAAACACCATATATTTT. The full variable domain, rest sourced from reference TRBV15 and TRBJ1-3, is DAMVIQNPRYQVTQFGKPVTLSCSQTLNHNVMYWYQQKSSQAPKLLFHYYDKDFNNEADTPDNFQSRRPNTSFCFLDIRSPGLGDTAMYLCATSRDQQSSGNTIYFGEGSWLTVV.

This clonotype has a handful of counts. V and J are TRBV11-3 and TRBJ1-4; D is uncertain. The V gene lost 2 bases and the J gene lost 8 bases, with 6 bases spanning the gap. Germline V CDR1 and CDR2: SGHNT, YENEEA. The CDR3 loop spans 12 amino acids. CDR3 DNA: TGTGCCAGCAGCTTAACTGGGGAAAAACTGTTTTTT. It encodes CASSLTGEKLFF. Based on the CDR3 plus reference TRBV11-3 and TRBJ1-4, the full variable domain is EAGVVQSPRYKIIEKKQPVAFWCNPISGHNTLYWYLQNLGQGPELLIRYENEEAVDDSQLPKDRFSAERLKGVDSTLKIQPAELGDSAVYLCASSLTGEKLFFGSGTQLSVL.